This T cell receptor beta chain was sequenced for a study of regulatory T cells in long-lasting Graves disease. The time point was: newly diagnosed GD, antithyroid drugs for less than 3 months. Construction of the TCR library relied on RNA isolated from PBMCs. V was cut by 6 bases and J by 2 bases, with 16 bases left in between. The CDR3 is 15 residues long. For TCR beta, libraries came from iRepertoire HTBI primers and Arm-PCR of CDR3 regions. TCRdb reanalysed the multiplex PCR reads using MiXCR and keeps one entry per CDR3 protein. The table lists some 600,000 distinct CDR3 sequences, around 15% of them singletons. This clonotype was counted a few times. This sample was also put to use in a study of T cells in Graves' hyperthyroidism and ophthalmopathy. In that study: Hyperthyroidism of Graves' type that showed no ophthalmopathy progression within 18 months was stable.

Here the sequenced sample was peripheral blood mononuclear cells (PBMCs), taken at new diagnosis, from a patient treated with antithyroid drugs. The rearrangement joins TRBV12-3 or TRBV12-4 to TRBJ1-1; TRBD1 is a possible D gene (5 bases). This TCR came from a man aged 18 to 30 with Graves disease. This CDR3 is CASSLGEGINTEAFF. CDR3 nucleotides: TGTGCCAGCAGCCTTGGAGAGGGGATTAACACTGAAGCTTTCTTT.